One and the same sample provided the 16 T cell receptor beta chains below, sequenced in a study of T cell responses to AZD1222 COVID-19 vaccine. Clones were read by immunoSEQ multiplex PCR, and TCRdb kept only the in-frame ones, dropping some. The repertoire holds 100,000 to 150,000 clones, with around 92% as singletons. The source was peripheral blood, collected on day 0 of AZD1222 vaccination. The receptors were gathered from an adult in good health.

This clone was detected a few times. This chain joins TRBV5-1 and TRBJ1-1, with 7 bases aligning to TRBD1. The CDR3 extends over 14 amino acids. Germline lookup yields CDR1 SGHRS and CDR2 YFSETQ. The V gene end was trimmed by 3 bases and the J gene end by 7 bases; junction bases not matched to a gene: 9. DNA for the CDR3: TGCGCCAGCAGCTCGACAGGGATGAACGGTGAAGCTTTCTTT. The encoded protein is CASSSTGMNGEAFF.

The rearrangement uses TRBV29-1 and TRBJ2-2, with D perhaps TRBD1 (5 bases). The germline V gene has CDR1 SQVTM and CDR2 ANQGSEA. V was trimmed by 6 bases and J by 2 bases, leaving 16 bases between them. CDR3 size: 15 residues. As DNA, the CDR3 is TGCAGCGTCGGTTCCACAGGTTCTAACACCGGGGAGCTGTTTTTT. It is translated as CSVGSTGSNTGELFF.

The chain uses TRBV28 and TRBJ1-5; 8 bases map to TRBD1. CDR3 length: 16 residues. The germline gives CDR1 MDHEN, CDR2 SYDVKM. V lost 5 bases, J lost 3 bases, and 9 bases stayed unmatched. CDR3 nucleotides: TGTGCCAGCAGTCTTCCTGGGACAGGTCACAATCAGCCCCAGCATTTT. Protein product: CASSLPGTGHNQPQHF.

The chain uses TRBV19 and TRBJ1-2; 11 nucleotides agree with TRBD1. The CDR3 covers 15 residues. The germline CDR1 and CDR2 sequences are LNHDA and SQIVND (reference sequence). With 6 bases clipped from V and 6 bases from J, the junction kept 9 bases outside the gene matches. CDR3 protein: CASSGDRGSFDGYTF. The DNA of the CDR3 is TGTGCCAGTAGCGGGGACAGGGGGTCTTTCGATGGCTACACCTTC.

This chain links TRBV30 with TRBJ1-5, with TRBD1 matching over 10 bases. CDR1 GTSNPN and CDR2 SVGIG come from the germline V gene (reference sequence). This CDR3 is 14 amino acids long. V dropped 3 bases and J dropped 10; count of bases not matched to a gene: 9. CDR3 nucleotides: TGTGCCTGGAGCCAGGACAGGGGGTTATTTCCCCAGCATTTT. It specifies CAWSQDRGLFPQHF.

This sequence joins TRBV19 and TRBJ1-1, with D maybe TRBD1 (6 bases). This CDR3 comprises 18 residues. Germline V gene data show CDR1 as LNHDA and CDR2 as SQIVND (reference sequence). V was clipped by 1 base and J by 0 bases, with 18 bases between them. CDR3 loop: CASSIAERGARMNTEAFF. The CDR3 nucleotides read TGTGCCAGTAGTATAGCAGAGAGGGGGGCCCGGATGAACACTGAAGCTTTCTTT.

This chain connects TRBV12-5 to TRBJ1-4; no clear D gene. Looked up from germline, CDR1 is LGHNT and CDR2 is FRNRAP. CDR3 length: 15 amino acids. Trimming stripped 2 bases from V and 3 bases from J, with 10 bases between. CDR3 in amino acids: CASGLSAGPNEKLFF. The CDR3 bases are TGTGCTAGTGGTTTGTCGGCAGGCCCTAATGAAAAACTGTTTTTT.

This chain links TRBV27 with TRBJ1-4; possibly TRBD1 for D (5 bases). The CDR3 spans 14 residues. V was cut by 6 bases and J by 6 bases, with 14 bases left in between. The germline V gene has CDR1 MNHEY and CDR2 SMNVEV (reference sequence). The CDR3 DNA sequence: TGTGCCAGCAGCGACAGCCTGTCGTATGAAAAACTGTTTTTT. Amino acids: CASSDSLSYEKLFF. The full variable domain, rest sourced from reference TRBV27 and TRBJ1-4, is EAQVTQNPRYLITVTGKKLTVTCSQNMNHEYMSWYRQDPGLGLRQIYYSMNVEVTDKGDVPEGYKVSRKEKRNFPLILESPSPNQTSLYFCASSDSLSYEKLFFGSGTQLSVL.

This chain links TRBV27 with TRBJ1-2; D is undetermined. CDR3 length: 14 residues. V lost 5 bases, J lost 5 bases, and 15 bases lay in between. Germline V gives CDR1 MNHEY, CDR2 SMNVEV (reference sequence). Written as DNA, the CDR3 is TGTGCCAGCAGTATAGCCGCCGGGTTATATGGCTACACCTTC. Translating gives CASSIAAGLYGYTF.

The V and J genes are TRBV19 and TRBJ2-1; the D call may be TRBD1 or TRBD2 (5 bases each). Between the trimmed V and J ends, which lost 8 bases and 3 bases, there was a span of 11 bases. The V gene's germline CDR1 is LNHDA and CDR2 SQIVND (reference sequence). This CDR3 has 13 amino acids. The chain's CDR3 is CASAFGGYNEQFF. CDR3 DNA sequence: TGTGCCAGTGCTTTTGGGGGCTACAATGAGCAGTTCTTC. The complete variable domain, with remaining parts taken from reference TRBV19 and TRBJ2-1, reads DGGITQSPKYLFRKEGQNVTLSCEQNLNHDAMYWYRQDPGQGLRLIYYSQIVNDFQKGDIAEGYSVSREKKESFPLTVTSAQKNPTAFYLCASAFGGYNEQFFGPGTRLTVL.

Here the CDR3 reads CASSFQGTVGQPQHF. The CDR3 coding sequence is TGTGCCAGCAGCTTCCAAGGGACAGTAGGTCAGCCCCAGCATTTT. The rearrangement uses TRBV7-2 and TRBJ1-5, with 7 positions matching TRBD1. This CDR3 contains 15 residues. Losses at the gene ends were 3 bases for V and 6 bases for J; bases not matched to a gene: 8. Germline V CDR1 and CDR2: SGHTA, FQGNSA.

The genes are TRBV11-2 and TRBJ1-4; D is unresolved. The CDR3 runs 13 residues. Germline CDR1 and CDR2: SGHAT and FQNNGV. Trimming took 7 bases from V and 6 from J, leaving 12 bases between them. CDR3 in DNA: TGTGCCAGCACGAGTTACCTTTATGAAAAACTGTTTTTT. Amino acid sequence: CASTSYLYEKLFF.

DNA for the CDR3: TGTGCCAGCAGCTCGACAGGGGGCAATCAGCCCCAGCATTTT. It yields the protein CASSSTGGNQPQHF. This chain joins TRBV11-1 and TRBJ1-5; TRBD1 aligns across 8 bases. Germline V gives CDR1 SGHAT, CDR2 FQDESV (reference sequence). The CDR3 is 14 residues long. Trimming at V came to 4 bases and at J to 2 bases, leaving 1 base not matched to a gene.

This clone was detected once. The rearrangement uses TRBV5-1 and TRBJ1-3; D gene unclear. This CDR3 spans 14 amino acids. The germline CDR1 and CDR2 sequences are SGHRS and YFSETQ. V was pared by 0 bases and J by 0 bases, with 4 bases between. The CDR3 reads CASSLGDSGNTIYF. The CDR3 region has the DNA TGCGCCAGCAGCTTGGGGGACTCTGGAAACACCATATATTTT.

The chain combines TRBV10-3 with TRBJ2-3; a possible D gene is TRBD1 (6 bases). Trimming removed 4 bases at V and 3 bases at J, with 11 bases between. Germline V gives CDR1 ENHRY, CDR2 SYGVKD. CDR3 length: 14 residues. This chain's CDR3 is CAISVQGRTDTQYF. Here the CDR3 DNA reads TGTGCCATCAGTGTGCAGGGGCGGACAGATACGCAGTATTTT.

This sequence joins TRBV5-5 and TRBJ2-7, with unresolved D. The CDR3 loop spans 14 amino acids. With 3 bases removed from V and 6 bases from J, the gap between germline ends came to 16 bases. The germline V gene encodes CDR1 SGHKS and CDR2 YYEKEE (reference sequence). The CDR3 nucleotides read TGTGCCAGCAGCTCCCTGGGTATGAGTTTCGAGCAGTACTTC. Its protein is CASSSLGMSFEQYF.